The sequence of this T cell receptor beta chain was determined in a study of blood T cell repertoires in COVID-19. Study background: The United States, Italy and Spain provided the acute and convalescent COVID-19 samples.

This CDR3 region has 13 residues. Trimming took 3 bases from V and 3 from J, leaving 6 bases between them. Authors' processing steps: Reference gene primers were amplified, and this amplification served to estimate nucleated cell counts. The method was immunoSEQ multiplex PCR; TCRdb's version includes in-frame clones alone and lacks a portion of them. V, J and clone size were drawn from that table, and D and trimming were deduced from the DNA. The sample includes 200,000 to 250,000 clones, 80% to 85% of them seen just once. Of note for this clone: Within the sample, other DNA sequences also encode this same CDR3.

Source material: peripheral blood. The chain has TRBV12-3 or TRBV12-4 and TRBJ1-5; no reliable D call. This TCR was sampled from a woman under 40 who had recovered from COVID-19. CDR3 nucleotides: TGTGCCAGCAGTTTCACAGACAATCAGCCCCAGCATTTT. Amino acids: CASSFTDNQPQHF.